The 20 T cell receptor beta chains in this list originate from one sample, sequenced in a study of cytomegalovirus exposure and HLA in healthy donors. PCR amplification relied on 60 Vbeta primers (plus 13 Jbeta primers). Assay used: immunoSEQ multiplex PCR; TCRdb lists only in-frame clones, some missing. The repertoire holds 90,000 to 100,000 clones, with around two thirds as singletons. The source material was PBMCs. The source is a male donor in good health and CMV-seronegative.

The V and J genes are TRBV7-3 and TRBJ2-2; D not certain. CDR3 length: 15 residues. Germline CDR1 and CDR2: SGHTA and FQGTGA. V was cut by 5 bases and J by 1 base, with 11 bases left in between. The DNA for the CDR3 is TGTGCCAGCAGCGATAAGCGCCGGAACACCGGGGAGCTGTTTTTT. As protein: CASSDKRRNTGELFF.

This clone appeared a single time. The chain links TRBV29-1 to TRBJ2-1, with a tentative D call TRBD2 (5 bases). The V gene lost 2 bases and the J gene lost 0 bases, with 14 bases spanning the gap. Germline CDR1 reads SQVTM; CDR2 reads ANQGSEA. CDR3 length: 16 amino acids. For the CDR3, the DNA is TGCAGCGTTGAAAAGGAAGGAGCGGTCTCCTACAATGAGCAGTTCTTC. The encoded protein is CSVEKEGAVSYNEQFF.

The V call is TRBV28, the J call TRBJ2-1, with TRBD2 matching over 9 bases. Germline CDR1 MDHEN, CDR2 SYDVKM. The CDR3 contains 21 residues. With 4 bases clipped from V and 4 bases from J, the junction kept 23 bases outside the gene matches. CDR3 residues: CASSSWATAASGTVRYNEQFF. DNA for the CDR3: TGTGCCAGCAGTTCTTGGGCCACTGCAGCTAGCGGGACGGTTAGGTACAATGAGCAGTTCTTC.

In this sample, this clone turned up a few times. V and J are TRBV6-5 and TRBJ2-7, with a tentative D call TRBD1 (6 bases). Germline CDR1 MNHEY, CDR2 SVGAGI. The germline V and J ends were trimmed by 5 bases and 2 bases, with 10 bases remaining between them. The CDR3 has 13 amino acids. The CDR3 DNA is TGTGCCAGCAGTCTGACAGGAACCTACGAGCAGTACTTC. Its protein product is CASSLTGTYEQYF.

The V call is TRBV6-5, the J call TRBJ2-5, with TRBD1 as a possible D gene (6 bases). Germline CDR1 and CDR2: MNHEY and SVGAGI. CDR3 size: 14 residues. The V and J ends lost 5 bases and 1 base respectively, with 11 bases between them. CDR3 sequence (DNA): TGTGCCAGCAGTCCACGACAGGCCCAAGAGACCCAGTACTTC. It is translated as CASSPRQAQETQYF.

The chain couples TRBV29-1 to TRBJ2-7; 8 bases agree with TRBD1. J was trimmed by 5 bases and V by 3 bases; bases with no gene match: 6. Germline loops: CDR1 SQVTM, CDR2 ANQGSEA. The CDR3 extends over 13 amino acids. This CDR3 reads CSVDSGGGNEQYF. In DNA, the CDR3 is TGCAGCGTTGATTCAGGGGGCGGGAACGAGCAGTACTTC.

This rearrangement joins TRBV6-6 to TRBJ2-5; 14 bases map to TRBD2. J was trimmed by 4 bases and V by 5 bases; bases with no gene match: 3. The length of the CDR3 is 15 residues. Per germline, CDR1 MNHNY and CDR2 SVGAGI (reference sequence). The CDR3 loop reads CASSQGLAGVETQYF. The DNA of the CDR3 is TGTGCCAGCAGTCAGGGACTAGCGGGAGTAGAGACCCAGTACTTC.

The chain carries TRBV2 and TRBJ2-3; the match to TRBD2 covers 8 bases. This CDR3 region has 13 residues. Germline CDR1 is SNHLY and CDR2 is FYNNEI. The V segment lost 6 bases and the J segment 1 base; nucleotides outside the gene matches: 0. The CDR3 here is CASRAGGTDTQYF. Written as DNA, the CDR3 is TGTGCCAGCAGAGCGGGAGGCACAGATACGCAGTATTTT.

With regard to this clone: One junction end disagrees with the germline gene, perhaps due to a read error. V and J are TRBV7-9 and TRBJ1-2; 12 bases fit TRBD1. CDR3 size: 18 residues. CDR1 SEHNR and CDR2 FQNEAQ come from the germline V gene (reference sequence). This CDR3 reads CASSPTPGQGAPGYDYTF. The CDR3 DNA is TGTGCCAGCAGCCCCACACCGGGACAGGGGGCGCCAGGCTATGACTACACCTTC.

The rearrangement links TRBV7-2 to TRBJ2-5; a weak D match, TRBD2 (6 bases). The CDR3 has 13 residues. Germline CDR1 SGHTA, CDR2 FQGNSA. Trimming pared 5 bases from V and 5 bases from J, leaving 12 bases between. The CDR3 DNA reads TGTGCCAGCAGCCGGAGGGGTCTGGAGACCCAGTACTTC. It translates to CASSRRGLETQYF.

The chain couples TRBV5-4 to TRBJ1-1; 9 bases align to TRBD1. Losses at the gene ends were 2 bases for V and 0 bases for J; bases not matched to a gene: 11. The CDR3 has 18 residues. Germline V gene lookup returns CDR1 SGHNT and CDR2 YYREEE (reference sequence). The CDR3 DNA sequence: TGTGCCAGCAGCTTATCGACAGGGGGGCCCAATGTGAACACTGAAGCTTTCTTT. This gives the protein CASSLSTGGPNVNTEAFF.

The V gene is TRBV7-3, the J gene TRBJ2-3; 7 bases line up with TRBD2. The CDR3 contains 15 residues. CDR1 and CDR2 (germline): SGHTA, FQGTGA. J was trimmed by 0 bases and V by 10 bases; bases with no gene match: 10. In nucleotides, the CDR3 is TGTGCCACCAGGTCGTGGGGGGGAAGCACAGATACGCAGTATTTT. This sequence encodes CATRSWGGSTDTQYF.

A few counts support this clone. V gene TRBV6-5 combines with J gene TRBJ2-7; 7 bases map to TRBD2. The CDR3 spans 16 residues. Per the germline V gene, CDR1 is MNHEY and CDR2 is SVGAGI. The J segment lost 0 bases and the V segment lost 1 base, leaving 6 bases of the junction unmatched. CDR3 DNA: TGTGCCAGCAGTTACTGGGGAGCGGGAACCTCCTACGAGCAGTACTTC. It translates to CASSYWGAGTSYEQYF.

The chain is built from TRBV25-1 and TRBJ2-2, with D unresolved. CDR1 and CDR2 from the germline V gene are MGHDK and SYGVNS. This CDR3 is built from 13 residues. V was pared by 4 bases and J by 5 bases, with 8 bases between. CDR3 residues: CASSVRETGELFF. DNA for the CDR3: TGTGCCAGCAGTGTTCGAGAAACCGGGGAGCTGTTTTTT.

This chain links TRBV4-1 with TRBJ1-5; 7 nucleotides align to TRBD1. The CDR3 runs 16 residues. CDR1 MGHRA and CDR2 YSYEKL come from the germline V gene. The ends lost 1 base at V and 3 bases at J; junction bases unmatched: 6. CDR3 amino acids: CASSQVLGQNNQPQHF. The CDR3 DNA follows: TGCGCCAGCAGCCAAGTCCTGGGACAGAACAATCAGCCCCAGCATTTT.

This chain joins TRBV27 and TRBJ2-7; D is undetermined. Germline V gene data show CDR1 as MNHEY and CDR2 as SMNVEV (reference sequence). This CDR3 comprises 12 residues. Trimming removed 5 bases from V and 2 bases from J, with 7 bases in between. CDR3 residues: CASSPSAYEQYF. The CDR3 bases are TGTGCCAGCAGTCCTTCGGCCTACGAGCAGTACTTC.

The chain is built from TRBV9 and TRBJ2-3, with 10 bases that match TRBD2. The CDR3 consists of 17 residues. Trimming took 0 bases from V and 5 from J; bases not matched to a gene: 9. CDR1 and CDR2 (germline): SGDLS, YYNGEE. Written as DNA, the CDR3 is TGTGCCAGCAGCGTAGACCCTCTAGCGGGAGTCAGAGATACGCAGTATTTT. Amino acids: CASSVDPLAGVRDTQYF.

The chain employs TRBV5-1 and TRBJ1-5; D gene uncertain. V lost 0 bases to trimming and J lost 5 bases, with 9 bases between them. Germline values: CDR1 SGHRS, CDR2 YFSETQ. This CDR3 has 14 amino acids. The CDR3 is CASSLGAPHQPQHF. DNA for the CDR3: TGCGCCAGCAGCTTGGGGGCCCCTCATCAGCCCCAGCATTTT.

Only a few counts were recorded for this clone. The chain links TRBV7-6 to TRBJ1-4; D gene unclear. The germline CDR1 and CDR2 sequences are SGHVS and FNYEAQ. V was cut by 5 bases and J by 5 bases, with 15 bases left in between. The CDR3 has 15 residues. The CDR3 DNA is TGTGCCAGCAGCAGCGGAATGTCCCAGAATGAAAAACTGTTTTTT. Its translation is CASSSGMSQNEKLFF.

This clone was found once. J is TRBJ2-1 and V is TRBV11-3; D not certain. Germline CDR1 is SGHNT and CDR2 is YENEEA. Trimming left V 2 bases short and J 4 bases short, with 6 bases between. This CDR3 has 13 amino acids. The CDR3 reads CASSLNIYNEQFF. Written as DNA, the CDR3 is TGTGCCAGCAGCTTAAACATTTACAATGAGCAGTTCTTC.